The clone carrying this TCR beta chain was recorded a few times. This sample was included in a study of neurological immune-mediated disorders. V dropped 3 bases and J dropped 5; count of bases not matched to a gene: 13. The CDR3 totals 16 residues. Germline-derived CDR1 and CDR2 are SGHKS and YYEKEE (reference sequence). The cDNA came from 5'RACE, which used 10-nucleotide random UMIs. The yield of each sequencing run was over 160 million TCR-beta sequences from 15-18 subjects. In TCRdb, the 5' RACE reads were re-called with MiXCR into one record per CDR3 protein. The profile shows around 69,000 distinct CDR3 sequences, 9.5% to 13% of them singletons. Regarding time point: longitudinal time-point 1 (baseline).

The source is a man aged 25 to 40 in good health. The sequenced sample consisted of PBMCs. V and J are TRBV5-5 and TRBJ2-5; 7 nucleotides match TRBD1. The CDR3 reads CASSWVPGQPGETQYF. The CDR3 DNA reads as TGTGCCAGCAGCTGGGTGCCGGGACAGCCGGGGGAGACCCAGTACTTC.